This section outlines one T cell receptor (beta chain) sequence together with its context. Its antigen remains unidentified. The record originates from a study of Graves' ophthalmopathy and Graves' hyperthyroidism. On the study more broadly: Over 18 months of follow-up, stable hyperthyroidism required that no ophthalmopathy appear.

Study-wide results and caveats: Blood shared most expanded thyroid clonotypes above 0.001 frequency.

Amplifying from RNA transcripts, the study obtained TCR beta CDR3 regions. RT-PCR was first run with HTBI primers, then multiplex PCR in a second round. A single record per CDR3 protein comes from TCRdb applying MiXCR to the multiplex PCR reads. Seen here are around 1.1 million distinct CDR3 sequences, less than 45% observed once, and the top ten hold 11%. Hyperthyroidism cases were recent diagnoses of under 2 months' duration in people aged 18 to 65. Other autoimmune diseases, uncontrolled infections, pregnancy or lactation led to the exclusion of patients. This clonotype was obtained from an adult man with Graves' hyperthyroidism. Material: peripheral blood or thyroid tissue (not recorded which).

CDR3 coding DNA: TGCAGCGTCCGAGCGGCAGGGAAACCTCACTATGGCTACACCTTC. This gives the protein CSVRAAGKPHYGYTF. The chain employs TRBV29-1 and TRBJ1-2; D possibly corresponds to TRBD1 (5 bases). The CDR3 has 15 amino acids. Germline V gene sequence: CDR1 SQVTM, CDR2 ANQGSEA. V lost 6 bases and J 3 bases, leaving 20 bases between the germline ends.